The table lists the clone carrying this T cell receptor (beta chain) with many counts. The antigen is undetermined. 5'RACE primed from the constant segment yielded TCR alpha and TCR beta cDNA libraries bearing sample barcodes and UMIs. TCRdb passed the 5' RACE reads through MiXCR, listing each CDR3 protein once. The data contain fewer than 400,000 distinct CDR3 sequences, about 15% of them singletons. This CDR3 has 13 amino acids. Germline lookup yields CDR1 MDHEN and CDR2 SYDVKM. Trimming shortened V by 1 base and J by 7 bases, and 10 bases separated the two germline ends. The data originate from a study of T-cell memory formation after mild COVID-19. General study findings and limits: Clones contracting over day 15 to 85 were CD4/CD8 balanced, with later expanders leaning CD4+. CD4+ clones that contracted lay mainly in CM and EM; CD8+ ones lay in EMRA. Pre-infection memory contained some responding clones, which suggested that cross-reactive memory had joined.

The rearrangement links TRBV28 to TRBJ2-5; D gene uncertain. The sequence was collected from a man younger than 30 who had mild COVID-19 (a few samples of this study predate the infection). Cell type and time point are not known. The sequenced sample was PBMCs or a T cell subset sorted from them (not recorded which). For the CDR3, the DNA is TGTGCCAGCAGTTTATACCAGGTTGGGACCCAGTACTTC. It encodes CASSLYQVGTQYF.